The TCR beta chain described here comes from a study of blood T cell repertoires in COVID-19. Patients in Seattle were enrolled during active infection, then followed longitudinally. Per the original data handling: By means of reference gene primer amplification, nucleated cell counts were estimated. TCRdb's copy holds only in-frame clones and misses some; the assay was immunoSEQ multiplex PCR. That table furnishes V, J and clone size, whereas the DNA furnished D and trimming. In the table there are around 370,000 clones, 88% of which are singletons. This receptor was identified in a woman between 65 and 79 years old with COVID-19, enrolled during active disease. Sequencing input: peripheral blood.

The CDR3: CASSFTNSNHEQYF. The CDR3 region has the DNA TGTGCCAGCAGCTTTACTAATAGCAACCACGAGCAGTACTTC. The chain is built from TRBV7-2 and TRBJ2-7; D call uncertain. Germline V lookup: CDR1 SGHTA, CDR2 FQGNSA. V lost 3 bases to trimming and J lost 5 bases, with 14 bases between them. The CDR3 runs to 14 residues.